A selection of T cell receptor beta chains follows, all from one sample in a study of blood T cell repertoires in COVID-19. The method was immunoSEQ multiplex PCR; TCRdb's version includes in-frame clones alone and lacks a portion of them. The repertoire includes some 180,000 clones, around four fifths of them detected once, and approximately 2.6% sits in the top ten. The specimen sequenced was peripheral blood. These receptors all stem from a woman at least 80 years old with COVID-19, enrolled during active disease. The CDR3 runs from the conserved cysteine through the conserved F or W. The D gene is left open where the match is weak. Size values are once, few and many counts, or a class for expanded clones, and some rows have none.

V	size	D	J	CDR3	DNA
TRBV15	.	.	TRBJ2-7	CATSREARSSYEQYF	TGTGCCACCAGCAGAGAGGCCCGGAGCTCCTACGAGCAGTACTTC
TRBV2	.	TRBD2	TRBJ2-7	CAFIGQRERSYEQYF	TGTGCCTTCATAGGCCAGCGGGAGCGATCCTACGAGCAGTACTTC
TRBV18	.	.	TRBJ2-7	CASSPADGYEQYF	TGTGCCAGCTCACCTGCGGATGGGTACGAGCAGTACTTC
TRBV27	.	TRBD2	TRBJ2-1	CASSLLAGGSNEQFF	TGTGCCAGCAGTTTACTGGCGGGGGGATCTAATGAGCAGTTCTTC
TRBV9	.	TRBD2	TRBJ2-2	CASSVASGGQGGELFF	TGTGCCAGCAGCGTAGCCAGCGGGGGGCAAGGCGGGGAGCTGTTTTTT
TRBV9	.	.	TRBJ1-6	CASSPLRGGSPLHF	TGTGCCAGCAGCCCTTTAAGGGGGGGATCACCCCTCCACTTT
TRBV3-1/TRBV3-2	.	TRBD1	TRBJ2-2	CASSQAQGAGTGELFF	TGTGCCAGCAGCCAAGCACAGGGGGCTGGCACCGGGGAGCTGTTTTTT
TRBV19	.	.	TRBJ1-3	CATGREPGNTIYF	TGTGCCACTGGGAGGGAGCCTGGAAACACCATATATTTT
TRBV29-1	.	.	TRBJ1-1	CSVLGGAAEAFF	TGCAGCGTTCTCGGAGGGGCTGCTGAAGCTTTCTTT
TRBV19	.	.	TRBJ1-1	CASRGQGGTEAFF	TGTGCCAGTAGGGGGCAGGGCGGCACTGAAGCTTTCTTT
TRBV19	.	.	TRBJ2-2	CASSIGGLSTGELFF	TGTGCCAGTAGTATAGGTGGACTGTCCACCGGGGAGCTGTTTTTT
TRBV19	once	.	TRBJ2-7	CATAGDPSYEQYF	TGTGCCACCGCAGGGGATCCTTCCTACGAGCAGTACTTC
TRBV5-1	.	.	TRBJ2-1	CASSLFGRESSYNEQFF	TGCGCCAGCAGCTTGTTTGGGCGGGAAAGCTCCTACAATGAGCAGTTCTTC
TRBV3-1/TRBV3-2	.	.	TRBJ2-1	CASSQRAHRQEQFF	TGTGCCAGCAGCCAGAGGGCCCACAGACAAGAGCAGTTCTTC
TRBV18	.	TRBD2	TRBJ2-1	CASCSGSRYNEQFF	TGTGCCAGCTGTAGCGGGTCCCGATACAATGAGCAGTTCTTC
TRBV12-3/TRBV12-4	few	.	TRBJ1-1	CASSSPENTEAFF	TGTGCCAGCAGTTCCCCAGAGAACACTGAAGCTTTCTTT
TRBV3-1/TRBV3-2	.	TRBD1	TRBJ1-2	CASSQDATGGNYGYTF	TGTGCCAGCAGCCAAGATGCTACAGGGGGCAACTATGGCTACACCTTC
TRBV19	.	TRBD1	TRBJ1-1	CASSWRRGPTEAFF	TGTGCCAGTAGTTGGCGCAGGGGGCCGACTGAAGCTTTCTTT
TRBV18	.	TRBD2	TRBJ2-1	CASSIAGVVHEQFF	TGTGCCAGCTCCATAGCGGGAGTCGTCCATGAGCAGTTCTTC
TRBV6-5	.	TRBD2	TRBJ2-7	CASSPGTSNEQYF	TGTGCCAGCAGCCCCGGGACTAGCAATGAGCAGTACTTC
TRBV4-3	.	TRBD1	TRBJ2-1	CASSQSTTGGISSYNEQFF	TGCGCCAGCAGCCAAAGTACGACAGGGGGCATTAGCTCCTACAATGAGCAGTTCTTC
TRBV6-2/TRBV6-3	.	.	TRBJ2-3	CASSPTVYTQYF	TGTGCCAGCAGCCCTACAGTTTATACGCAGTATTTT
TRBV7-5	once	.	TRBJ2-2	CARSNRTGLFTGELFF	TGTGCCAGAAGCAACAGGACAGGGCTCTTCACCGGGGAGCTGTTTTTT
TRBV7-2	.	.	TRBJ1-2	CASSSMGSLTYGYTF	TGTGCCAGCAGCAGTATGGGCAGTTTAACCTATGGCTACACCTTC
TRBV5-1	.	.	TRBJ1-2	CASSLTPADNYGYTF	TGCGCCAGCAGCTTGACTCCCGCGGATAACTATGGCTACACCTTC
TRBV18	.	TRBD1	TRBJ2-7	CASSPLQGVIYEQYF	TGTGCCAGCTCACCACTCCAGGGGGTTATATACGAGCAGTACTTC
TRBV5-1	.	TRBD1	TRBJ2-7	CASSPRSGTGGLYEQYF	TGCGCCAGCAGCCCCAGGAGTGGGACAGGGGGCCTCTACGAGCAGTACTTC
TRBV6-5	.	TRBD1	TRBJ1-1	CASSYGTGGAWTEAFF	TGTGCCAGCAGTTACGGGACAGGGGGCGCTTGGACTGAAGCTTTCTTT
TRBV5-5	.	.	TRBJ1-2	CASSLSGGDLSGYTF	TGTGCCAGCAGCTTGAGTGGAGGGGACCTGAGTGGCTACACCTTC
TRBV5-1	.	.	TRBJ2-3	CASSLTRTDTQYF	TGCGCCAGCAGCTTGACTAGGACAGATACGCAGTATTTT
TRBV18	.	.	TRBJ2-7	CASSPSVSGVEQYF	TGTGCCAGCTCACCATCGGTTTCAGGGGTCGAGCAGTACTTC
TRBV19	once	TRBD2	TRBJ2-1	CASIPSGGLNEQFF	TGTGCCAGTATCCCTAGCGGGGGACTCAATGAGCAGTTCTTC
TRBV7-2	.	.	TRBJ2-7	CASSLQVSYEQYF	TGTGCCAGCAGCTTACAGGTATCCTACGAGCAGTACTTC
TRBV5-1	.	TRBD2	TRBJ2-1	CASSLGAGGRKPYNEQFF	TGCGCCAGCAGCTTAGGGGCGGGAGGGCGGAAACCCTACAATGAGCAGTTCTTC
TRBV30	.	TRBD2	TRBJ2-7	CACSERGGDEQYF	TGTGCCTGTTCAGAGCGGGGTGGCGACGAGCAGTACTTC
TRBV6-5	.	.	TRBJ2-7	CASSYGGMQYF	TGTGCCAGCAGTTACGGCGGAATGCAGTACTTC
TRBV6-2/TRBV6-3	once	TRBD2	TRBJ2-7	CASSPRLAAYEQYF	TGTGCCAGCAGTCCCCGGCTAGCGGCATACGAGCAGTACTTC
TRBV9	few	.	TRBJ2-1	CASSVSGYNEQFF	TGTGCCAGCAGCGTTAGCGGTTACAATGAGCAGTTCTTC
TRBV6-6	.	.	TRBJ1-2	CASSYQRGNYGYTF	TGTGCCAGCAGTTACCAAAGGGGAAACTATGGCTACACCTTC
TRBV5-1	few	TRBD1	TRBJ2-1	CASRDARGYNEQFF	TGCGCCAGCAGGGATGCCAGGGGGTACAATGAGCAGTTCTTC
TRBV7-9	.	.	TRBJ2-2	CASNAPPGKVAGELFF	TGTGCCAGCAACGCCCCCCCAGGAAAAGTGGCCGGGGAGCTGTTTTTT
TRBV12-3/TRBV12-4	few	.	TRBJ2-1	CVSRVGSYNEQFF	TGTGTTTCGCGGGTGGGCTCCTACAATGAGCAGTTCTTC
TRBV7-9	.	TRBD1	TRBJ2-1	CASSPGQGRGLYNEQFF	TGTGCCAGCAGCCCAGGACAGGGCAGGGGCCTTTACAATGAGCAGTTCTTC
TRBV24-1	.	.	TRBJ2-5	CATRGLQPDTQYF	TGTGCCACCAGGGGACTTCAACCCGACACCCAGTACTTC
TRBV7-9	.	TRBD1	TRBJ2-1	CASSSRDSSYNEQFF	TGTGCCAGCAGCTCAAGGGACAGTAGCTACAATGAGCAGTTCTTC
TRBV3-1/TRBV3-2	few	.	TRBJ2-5	CASSQYMGNLGGQETQYF	TGTGCCAGCAGCCAATATATGGGGAACCTAGGGGGTCAAGAGACCCAGTACTTC
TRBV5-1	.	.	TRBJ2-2	CASSLTPSGVGELFF	TGCGCCAGCAGCTTAACTCCTTCCGGTGTCGGGGAGCTGTTTTTT
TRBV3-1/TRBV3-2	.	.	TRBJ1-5	CASSPDRVQPQHF	TGTGCCAGCAGCCCGGACAGAGTTCAGCCCCAGCATTTT
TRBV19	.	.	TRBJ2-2	CASRLSGELFF	TGTGCCAGTAGACTTTCCGGGGAGCTGTTTTTT
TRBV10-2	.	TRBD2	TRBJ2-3	CASSEPRLAFADTQYF	TGCGCCAGCAGTGAGCCGCGACTAGCGTTCGCAGATACGCAGTATTTT
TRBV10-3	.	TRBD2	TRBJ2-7	CAISEQTSGSYEQYF	TGTGCCATCAGTGAGCAGACTAGCGGGAGCTACGAGCAGTACTTC